The 28 T cell receptor beta chains below were found in one sample sequenced in a study of early T cells in non-severe SARS-CoV-2 infection. TCRdb itself ran the 5' RACE reads through MiXCR, one entry per CDR3 protein. Of some 30,000 distinct CDR3 sequences in the sample, 4.5% to 5% are singletons; the top ten hold about 5.7%. The sequenced sample consisted of whole blood. The receptors were sampled from an adult who was a healthcare worker with PCR-confirmed SARS-CoV-2 infection or an uninfected control (not recorded which).

A note on this clonotype: A single base separates this from a much larger clone, so it may be a read error. V and J are TRBV2 and TRBJ1-2; possible D gene TRBD1, 6 bases. The V gene's germline CDR1 is SNHLY and CDR2 FYNNEI. The CDR3 extends over 14 amino acids. CDR3 region: CASGLDQGIYGYSF. The CDR3 region has the DNA TGTGCCAGCGGATTAGACCAGGGGATATATGGCTACTCCTTC.

This clonotype was seen at least ten times. The chain couples TRBV7-8 to TRBJ2-7, with D perhaps TRBD1 or TRBD2 (5 bases each). The germline V gene encodes CDR1 SGHVS and CDR2 FQNEAQ. The CDR3 sequence is 14 residues long. V was cut by 3 bases and J by 2 bases, with 11 bases left in between. CDR3 sequence: CASSLGTVTYEQYF. As DNA, the CDR3 is TGTGCCAGCAGCTTGGGGACGGTGACCTACGAGCAGTACTTC.

This clonotype was seen repeatedly, ten times or more. The chain employs TRBV20-1 and TRBJ2-2; 11 bases fit TRBD2. V shed 0 bases, J shed 6 bases, and the junction held 3 bases outside the gene matches. Looked up from germline, CDR1 is DFQATT and CDR2 is SNEGSKA (reference sequence). The length of the CDR3 is 15 residues. CDR3 coding DNA: TGCAGTGCTAGAGATACTAGCGGGAGCCCCGGGGAGCTGTTTTTT. Protein product: CSARDTSGSPGELFF.

The chain is built from TRBV7-9 and TRBJ1-4; 9 bases match TRBD1. The CDR3 totals 17 residues. V shed 8 bases, J shed 8 bases, and the junction held 18 bases outside the gene matches. Germline-derived CDR1 and CDR2 are SEHNR and FQNEAQ (reference sequence). The CDR3, as DNA: TGTGCCAGCTCGACCTGGACAGGGGTGGCGGTGGGGGAAAAACTGTTTTTT. It yields the protein CASSTWTGVAVGEKLFF. The whole variable domain, remainder taken from reference TRBV7-9 and TRBJ1-4, is DTGVSQNPRHKITKRGQNVTFRCDPISEHNRLYWYRQTLGQGPEFLTYFQNEAQLEKSRLLSDRFSAERPKGSFSTLEIQRTEQGDSAMYLCASSTWTGVAVGEKLFFGSGTQLSVL.

This clonotype showed up many times. V is TRBV10-2 and J is TRBJ2-1; D gene ambiguous. Trimming shortened V by 7 bases and J by 7 bases, and 8 bases separated the two germline ends. Germline CDR1 and CDR2: WSHSY and SAAADI. The CDR3 extends over 11 amino acids. The CDR3 bases are TGCGCCAGCACCCCCGCGAATGAGCAGTTCTTC. This sequence encodes CASTPANEQFF.

In this sample, this clonotype turned up many times. CDR3 bases: TGTGCCATCAGTGCCCTCCTAGCGGGGGAAGAGACCCAGTACTTC. Amino acids: CAISALLAGEETQYF. The genes are TRBV10-3 and TRBJ2-5; 10 bases are a match to TRBD2. There are 15 residues in the CDR3. Trimming cost V 4 bases and J 3 bases; bases outside gene matches: 5. The germline V gene encodes CDR1 ENHRY and CDR2 SYGVKD.

This clonotype was recorded a few times. The chain combines TRBV7-8 with TRBJ2-3; 11 positions match TRBD2. This CDR3 has 18 amino acids. Germline V gives CDR1 SGHVS, CDR2 FQNEAQ. The V gene end was trimmed by 2 bases and the J gene end by 5 bases; junction bases not matched to a gene: 12. The CDR3 loop is CASSLLVLAGGHGDTQYF. The CDR3 DNA sequence: TGTGCCAGCAGCTTACTTGTGTTAGCGGGAGGGCATGGAGATACGCAGTATTTT.

This clonotype has at least ten counts. The chain carries TRBV7-6 and TRBJ2-3; 10 bases are shared with TRBD2. J gave up 7 bases and V 4 bases, and 11 bases lay outside the gene matches. The CDR3 is 16 amino acids. The germline gives CDR1 SGHVS, CDR2 FNYEAQ. The CDR3 sequence: CASSSSGAGGRNTQYF. CDR3 DNA: TGTGCCAGCAGCTCCTCCGGAGCGGGGGGGCGAAATACGCAGTATTTT.

This clonotype was detected many times. The chain employs TRBV2 and TRBJ2-7; D unresolved. Germline-derived CDR1 and CDR2 are SNHLY and FYNNEI. V was shortened by 4 bases and J by 4 bases, with 5 bases between the two germline ends. The CDR3 runs 11 residues. CDR3 sequence: CASSGEYEQYF. The CDR3 nucleotides read TGTGCCAGCAGTGGAGAATACGAGCAGTACTTC.

The J gene is TRBJ2-3, the V gene TRBV12-3 or TRBV12-4, with 7 bases lining up with TRBD1. After removal of 2 bases from V and 5 bases from J, the junction contained 4 bases not matched to a gene. The CDR3 is made up of 14 amino acids. The CDR3 region is CASSLRGREDTQYF. CDR3 sequence (DNA): TGTGCCAGCAGTTTAAGGGGGCGCGAAGATACGCAGTATTTT.

The chain employs TRBV20-1 and TRBJ2-3; TRBD2 matches 16 bases. Trimming took 5 bases from V and 7 from J; bases not matched to a gene: 18. This CDR3 is 19 amino acids long. CDR1 DFQATT and CDR2 SNEGSKA come from the germline V gene (reference sequence). The CDR3 DNA sequence: TGCAGTGCTGCGACCGCCGGGACTAGCGGGGGGGTCCTTAGTTATACGCAGTATTTT. Encoded protein: CSAATAGTSGGVLSYTQYF.

A few counts support this clonotype. The junction departs from the called germline gene at one end, perhaps through a read error. The chain is built from TRBV29-1 and TRBJ2-1, with D possibly matching TRBD2 (5 bases). The CDR3 extends over 10 amino acids. Germline V lookup: CDR1 SQVTM, CDR2 ANQGSEA. The CDR3 DNA follows: TGTGGAGGCTTGGGCAATGAGCAGTTCTTC. Its protein is CGGLGNEQFF.

This clonotype has a count of ten or more. The rearrangement uses TRBV11-2 and TRBJ2-5, with no clear D. The CDR3 is made up of 13 amino acids. The germline CDR1 and CDR2 sequences are SGHAT and FQNNGV. V lost 6 bases to trimming and J lost 5 bases, with 13 bases between them. The CDR3 sequence: CASSWENWETQYF. DNA for the CDR3: TGTGCCAGCAGTTGGGAAAATTGGGAGACCCAGTACTTC.

This clonotype was counted ten times or more. The chain links TRBV11-3 to TRBJ2-1; D tentatively fits TRBD1 or TRBD2 (5 bases each). The CDR3 sequence is 16 residues long. Between the trimmed V and J ends, which lost 1 base and 3 bases, there was a span of 13 bases. Per the germline V gene, CDR1 is SGHNT and CDR2 is YENEEA. The CDR3 region has the DNA TGTGCCAGCAGCTTAGGCCGGGACGGGCTCTACAATGAGCAGTTCTTC. This codes for CASSLGRDGLYNEQFF.

This clonotype was found a few times. This chain uses TRBV30 with TRBJ2-3; D is perhaps TRBD2 (6 bases). The ends were cut back, 7 bases at V and 2 bases at J, with 10 bases in the middle. The CDR3 extends over 12 amino acids. Germline-derived CDR1 and CDR2 are GTSNPN and SVGIG (reference sequence). The CDR3 DNA reads as TGTGCCTCACCGGGAGTCACAGATACGCAGTATTTT. Its translation: CASPGVTDTQYF.

The rearrangement uses TRBV10-3 and TRBJ2-1; 10 nucleotides match TRBD1. CDR3 length: 13 amino acids. Looked up from germline, CDR1 is ENHRY and CDR2 is SYGVKD. V trimming: 8 bases; J trimming: 8 bases; junction bases outside the gene matches: 6. CDR3 in DNA: TGTGCCATCCGGGGGACAGGGGACCATGAGCAGTTCTTC. It translates to CAIRGTGDHEQFF.

This clonotype was recorded a few times. V gene TRBV29-1 combines with J gene TRBJ2-1; D uncertain. The CDR3 has 11 amino acids. The germline gives CDR1 SQVTM, CDR2 ANQGSEA. Trimming removed 5 bases at V and 7 bases at J, with 9 bases between. The CDR3 protein is CSVYRGNEQFF. In DNA, the CDR3 is TGCAGCGTTTATCGAGGAAATGAGCAGTTCTTC.

This sequence joins TRBV3-1 and TRBJ2-7, with D perhaps given as TRBD1 or TRBD2 (5 bases each). V was pared by 1 base and J by 4 bases, with 11 bases between. CDR3 length equals 14 residues. Per germline, CDR1 LGHDT and CDR2 YNNKEL (reference sequence). CDR3 coding DNA: TGTGCCAGCAGCCAAGCGAGGGGCAGGTACGAGCAGTACTTC. It encodes CASSQARGRYEQYF.

The table lists this clonotype with many counts. The CDR3 coding sequence is TGTGCCAGCAGCAGGAACACTGAAGCTTTCTTT. The encoded protein is CASSRNTEAFF. The gene calls are TRBV25-1 and TRBJ1-1; D remains unclear. This CDR3 contains 11 residues. V lost 6 bases to trimming and J lost 1 base, with 3 bases between them. Germline V gene sequence: CDR1 MGHDK, CDR2 SYGVNS.

This clonotype was picked up many times. The gene calls are TRBV11-3 and TRBJ2-5, with TRBD1 matching over 7 bases. V shed 4 bases, J shed 5 bases, and the junction held 13 bases outside the gene matches. CDR3 length: 16 amino acids. The germline V gene encodes CDR1 SGHNT and CDR2 YENEEA. CDR3 in DNA: TGTGCCAGCAGCTCCTATACAGGGGCTACAGTGGAGACCCAGTACTTC. Amino acid sequence: CASSSYTGATVETQYF.

This clonotype appeared many times. The gene calls are TRBV5-1 and TRBJ1-2; TRBD1 might be the D (5 bases). The V gene's germline CDR1 is SGHRS and CDR2 YFSETQ. With 4 bases removed from V and 0 bases from J, the gap between germline ends came to 16 bases. CDR3 length: 16 residues. Here the CDR3 reads CASSKTAGTANYGYTF. CDR3 in DNA: TGCGCCAGCAGCAAAACCGCCGGGACGGCTAACTATGGCTACACCTTC.

This clonotype was found many times. The rearrangement uses TRBV6-6 and TRBJ2-1, with TRBD1 identical over 7 bases. V lost 6 bases to trimming and J lost 5 bases; unmatched junction nucleotides: 10. The CDR3 runs 15 residues. Germline V lookup: CDR1 MNHNY, CDR2 SVGAGI (reference sequence). CDR3 amino acids: CASRPHDRDHNEQFF. In DNA, the CDR3 is TGTGCCAGCAGACCACACGACAGGGATCACAATGAGCAGTTCTTC.

This clonotype was observed many times. CDR3: CSTRRGLAGSYNEQFF. The CDR3 region has the DNA TGCAGCACCCGAAGAGGACTAGCGGGATCCTACAATGAGCAGTTCTTC. The rearrangement uses TRBV29-1 and TRBJ2-1, with 12 nucleotides matching TRBD2. The length of the CDR3 is 16 residues. V gave up 8 bases and J gave up 1 base; unmatched junction bases: 9. Germline V gene data show CDR1 as SQVTM and CDR2 as ANQGSEA.

This clonotype was observed a handful of times. This chain links TRBV7-2 with TRBJ2-3; a possible D gene is TRBD2 (5 bases). Germline lookup yields CDR1 SGHTA and CDR2 FQGNSA. There are 16 residues in the CDR3. The germline V and J ends were trimmed by 5 bases and 0 bases, with 15 bases remaining between them. The CDR3 DNA reads as TGTGCCAGCAGCCTTATGACTATCACTAGCACAGATACGCAGTATTTT. Amino acids: CASSLMTITSTDTQYF.

This clonotype was seen a few times. V usage is TRBV20-1 and J usage is TRBJ2-7, with 7 nucleotides matching TRBD1. Germline values: CDR1 DFQATT, CDR2 SNEGSKA (reference sequence). The CDR3 contains 14 residues. J gave up 2 bases and V 3 bases, and 7 bases lay outside the gene matches. In DNA form, the CDR3 reads TGCAGTGCTAGCACAGGGGTCCCTCCCTACGAGCAGTACTTC. It codes for CSASTGVPPYEQYF.

The genes are TRBV5-4 and TRBJ2-3; perhaps D is TRBD1 or TRBD2 (5 bases each). CDR1 SGHNT and CDR2 YYREEE come from the germline V gene (reference sequence). V lost 0 bases and J lost 1, with 12 bases in between. This CDR3 has 16 residues. The CDR3 region is CASSLAKGSGTDTQYF. The CDR3 DNA follows: TGTGCCAGCAGCTTGGCCAAGGGGAGCGGCACAGATACGCAGTATTTT.

The CDR3 reads CASSPRQGPTETQYF. CDR3 nucleotides: TGTGCCAGCAGCCCGCGACAGGGACCAACGGAGACCCAGTACTTC. The rearrangement links TRBV7-7 to TRBJ2-5, with TRBD1 matching 7 bases. The CDR3 is 15 amino acids. CDR1 is SSHAT and CDR2 is FNYEAQ in the germline V gene (reference sequence). The V segment lost 5 bases and the J segment 5 bases; nucleotides outside the gene matches: 11.

Many counts were recorded for this clonotype. This chain links TRBV7-9 with TRBJ1-2; D is uncertain. Germline V gives CDR1 SEHNR, CDR2 FQNEAQ (reference sequence). The CDR3 length is 14 residues. V was pared by 1 base and J by 4 bases, with 10 bases between. CDR3 coding DNA: TGTGCCAGCAGCTTAGAGGCGGGCGTCTATGGCTACACCTTC. It specifies CASSLEAGVYGYTF.